There are a few counts of the clone carrying this T cell receptor beta chain. Germline loops: CDR1 SGHRS, CDR2 YFSETQ. The CDR3 runs 14 residues. V lost 0 bases and J lost 7, with 13 bases in between. This specimen belongs to a study of neurological immune-mediated disorders. MiXCR, run by TCRdb on the 5' RACE reads, gives a single entry per CDR3 protein. The data show about 55,000 distinct CDR3 sequences, roughly 3.5% seen once. The gene calls are TRBV5-1 and TRBJ1-2; D not resolved. The sequencing sample was made of PBMCs. This clonotype originated in a man aged 25 to 40 with multiple sclerosis. The DNA for the CDR3 is TGCGCCAGCAGCTTGGACAGAATGAGTGGTGGCTACACCTTC. This codes for CASSLDRMSGGYTF.